The 9 T cell receptor beta chains in this list originate from one sample, sequenced in a study of blood T cell repertoires in COVID-19. Clones were sequenced by immunoSEQ multiplex PCR, and TCRdb holds only the in-frame ones, with some missing. The table shows fewer than 250,000 clones, with 86% occurring only once. Sequencing was done on a sample of PBMCs or T cells enriched from blood (not recorded which). All receptors come from a middle-aged woman in a cohort exposed to, infected with or recovered from COVID-19 (not recorded which).

This chain connects TRBV2 to TRBJ2-5; TRBD2 matches at 13 bases. The CDR3 has 17 residues. The germline V gene has CDR1 SNHLY and CDR2 FYNNEI. V was clipped by 1 base and J by 2 bases; unmatched bases: 4. CDR3 sequence: CASSEGGLAGIQETQYF. The CDR3 DNA sequence: TGTGCCAGCAGTGAAGGGGGACTAGCGGGGATTCAAGAGACCCAGTACTTC.

V and J are TRBV6-5 and TRBJ2-3; D is perhaps TRBD1 (6 bases). V lost 7 bases and J lost 1, with 6 bases in between. The CDR3 runs 12 residues. Germline V gene data show CDR1 as MNHEY and CDR2 as SVGAGI. The CDR3 coding sequence is TGTGCCAGCACAGGGGGCACAGATACGCAGTATTTT. Translating gives CASTGGTDTQYF.

The chain recombines TRBV29-1 with TRBJ1-1; D is uncertain. This CDR3 is 13 amino acids long. Germline CDR1 and CDR2: SQVTM and ANQGSEA. Trimming left V 4 bases short and J 4 bases short, with 13 bases between. CDR3 nucleotides: TGCAGCGTTGCCACAGCCTTCAGCACTGAAGCTTTCTTT. Amino acids: CSVATAFSTEAFF. Complete variable domain (other parts from reference TRBV29-1 and TRBJ1-1): SAVISQKPSRDICQRGTSLTIQCQVDSQVTMMFWYRQQPGQSLTLIATANQGSEATYESGFVIDKFPISRPNLTFSTLTVSNMSPEDSSIYLCSVATAFSTEAFFGQGTRLTVV.

The rearrangement links TRBV21-1 to TRBJ1-2. TRBV21-1 represents a pseudogene. CDR3 size: 15 residues. CDR3 DNA: TGTGCCAGCAGCAAAGACGGGACTCAACGTTATGGCTACACCTTC. Its translation is CASSKDGTQRYGYTF.

The chain joins TRBV10-1 to TRBJ2-7, with 9 positions matching TRBD1. V trimming: 10 bases; J trimming: 2 bases; junction bases outside the gene matches: 6. This CDR3 contains 13 residues. CDR1 is WNHNN, CDR2 SYGVQD, per germline (reference sequence). The CDR3 nucleotides are TGCGCCATCACCGGGACAGGGCCCTACGAGCAGTACTTC. This gives the protein CAITGTGPYEQYF.

This chain uses TRBV27 with TRBJ1-1, with D hard to call. Deletions cut 0 bases from V and 0 bases from J, with 17 bases between. CDR3 size: 18 residues. Germline CDR1 is MNHEY and CDR2 is SMNVEV (reference sequence). As DNA, the CDR3 is TGTGCCAGCAGTTTATCGTTCTTGTCCCTGAGGGTGAACACTGAAGCTTTCTTT. Translating it yields CASSLSFLSLRVNTEAFF.

The chain couples TRBV5-5 to TRBJ1-4; 9 nucleotides agree with TRBD1. Germline V lookup: CDR1 SGHKS, CDR2 YYEKEE (reference sequence). CDR3 size: 17 residues. J lost 3 bases, V lost 3 bases, and 9 bases had no gene match. For the CDR3, the DNA is TGTGCCAGCAGCTCCGGGACAGGGTATGGGGCTAATGAAAAACTGTTTTTT. Amino acid sequence: CASSSGTGYGANEKLFF.

This rearrangement joins TRBV7-8 to TRBJ2-5; 12 bases line up with TRBD2. The CDR3 extends over 17 amino acids. Germline V gives CDR1 SGHVS, CDR2 FQNEAQ. V lost 4 bases and J lost 2; bases outside the gene matches: 8. The CDR3 DNA reads as TGTGCCAGCAGCTCGAGGACTAGCGGGGCCCTACAAGAGACCCAGTACTTC. This sequence encodes CASSSRTSGALQETQYF.

This rearrangement joins TRBV5-6 to TRBJ1-1, with TRBD1 matching over 7 bases. This CDR3 has 12 amino acids. V shed 4 bases, J shed 5 bases, and the junction held 2 bases outside the gene matches. Per the germline V gene, CDR1 is SGHDT and CDR2 is YYEEEE. CDR3 region: CASSRQGTEAFF. In DNA form, the CDR3 reads TGTGCCAGCAGCAGACAGGGTACTGAAGCTTTCTTT.